This TCR beta chain was sequenced during a study of human T cells and chemical hapten exposure. Study as a whole: The patch tests put 0.01% DPC on the skin of the upper back and were read 6 days later. Regarding the study as a whole: The study found that DPC sensitization did not change TCRs above 1 in 1000 frequency.

This clonotype was found a few times. The antigen is undetermined. Documented time point: patch test 1, 2 weeks after DPC sensitization. Noted treatment: therapeutic diphenylcyclopropenone sensitization with weekly scalp DPC. TCRdb reprocessed the RACE reads via MiXCR and lists one record per CDR3 protein. This table holds roughly 80,000 distinct CDR3 sequences, over 8.5% found once. The sequencing used whole blood, collected in connection with sensitization to the hapten diphenylcyclopropenone (DPC). This TCR came from a woman aged 45-60 years with alopecia areata. Some clones in this sample may be carry-over from other donors' samples.

CDR3 loop: CASSPNSVARQETQYF. CDR3 nucleotides: TGTGCCAGCAGTCCCAATTCTGTTGCTAGACAAGAGACCCAGTACTTC. V gene TRBV28 combines with J gene TRBJ2-5; D gene unclear. Germline V gene lookup returns CDR1 MDHEN and CDR2 SYDVKM. This CDR3 spans 16 amino acids. The germline V and J ends were trimmed by 5 bases and 2 bases, with 18 bases remaining between them.